This T cell receptor (beta chain) originates from a study of shared clonotypes between healthy human individuals. This CDR3 has 14 amino acids. Germline lookup yields CDR1 SGHRS and CDR2 YFSETQ. Trimming cost V 5 bases and J 6 bases; bases outside gene matches: 4. The assay was immunoSEQ multiplex PCR, and TCRdb's table has in-frame clones only and misses some. The sample has over a million clones; 75% to 80% are singletons. Remarks on this clone: Its antigen remains unknown.

Whole-study findings and limits: Memory subsets generally showed lower estimated richness than naive subsets. Sampling involved blood alone; tissue repertoires likely differ. Only a few donors were included, so the genetic and exposure-history diversity represented was limited.

Sequenced input: memory CD4+ T cells from PBMCs. Regarding subset: CD45RA-negative fraction. The chain is built from TRBV5-1 and TRBJ1-4; 10 positions match TRBD1. The TCR originated in a man aged 18 to 29 in good health. Some clones in this sample may be carry-over from other donors' samples. In DNA form, the CDR3 reads TGCGCCAGCAGGATGACAGGGGGCGATGAAAAACTGTTTTTT. It specifies CASRMTGGDEKLFF.